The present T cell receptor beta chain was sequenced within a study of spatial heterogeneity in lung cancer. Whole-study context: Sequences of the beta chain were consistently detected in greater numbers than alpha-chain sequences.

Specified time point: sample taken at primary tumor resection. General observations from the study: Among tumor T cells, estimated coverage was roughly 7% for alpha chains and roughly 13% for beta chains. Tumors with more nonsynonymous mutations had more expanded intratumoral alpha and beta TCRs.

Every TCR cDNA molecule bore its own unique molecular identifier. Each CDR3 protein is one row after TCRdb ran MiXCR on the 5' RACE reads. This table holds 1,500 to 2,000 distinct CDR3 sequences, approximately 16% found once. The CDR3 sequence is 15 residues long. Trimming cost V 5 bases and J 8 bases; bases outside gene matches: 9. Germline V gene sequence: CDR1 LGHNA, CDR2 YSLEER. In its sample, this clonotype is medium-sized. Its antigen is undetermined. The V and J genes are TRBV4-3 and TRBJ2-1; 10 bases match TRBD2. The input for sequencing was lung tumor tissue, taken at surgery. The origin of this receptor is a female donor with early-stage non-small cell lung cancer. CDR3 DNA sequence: TGCGCCAGCAGCAATAGCGGGGGGTCCTGGGATGAGCAGTTCTTC. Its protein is CASSNSGGSWDEQFF.